This entry concerns a single TCR beta chain. This clonotype was seen more than once but under ten times. The specificity of this receptor is unknown. Base qualities are not at hand, and no much larger clone is one base apart. The record originates from a study of CD8+CD57+ T cells in acquired aplastic anemia listed by TCRdb under 2018. Some background on the complete study: A mean of about 3.2 ug of DNA, ranging from 0.2 to 27.4 ug, was extracted from sorted CD4+ and CD8+ cells. A CD8+CD57+ expansion meant a frequency higher than the mean frequency seen in healthy subjects.

Flow cytometry had shown CD8+CD57+ cell expansion in the patients selected for sequencing. Every patient had severe acquired aplastic anemia, diagnosed using the International Study of Aplastic Anemia and Agranulocytosis and Camitta criteria. No therapy had been received by the patients at the time of blood sampling. TCR repertoires of sorted CD4+ and CD8+ blood T cells from severe aplastic anemia patients and healthy subjects were deep-sequenced in the study. Patients were enrolled under clinicaltrials.gov protocols 00001620, 01623167, 00001397, 00071045, 00081523 and 00961064 in the USA. Ficoll-Paque density gradient centrifugation was used to isolate peripheral blood mononuclear cells. Before DNA was extracted, CD4+ and CD8+ T cells were sorted using either FACS or magnetic beads. Profiling of TCR beta VDJ combinations and CDR3 sequences used genomic DNA as the template. An Illumina HiSeq 2000 was the platform used for TCR repertoire sequencing. On the study's bioinformatics: Repertoire assessment relied on Simpson's diversity index, CDR3 size and DJ length profiles, and TRBV/TRBJ rearrangement plots. The most abundant DNA sequence in the deep sequencing data was defined as the immunodominant clone. CDR3 amino acid sequences were screened for sharing across subjects and were compared with published repertoires and the VDJdb database. TCRdb ran its own pipeline on the public reads, namely fastp trimming at Q25 and MiXCR clone calling, and kept in-frame beta chains. All rows with the same CDR3 protein become a single entry with the most common DNA and genes. The V and J calls reflect TCRdb's pipeline rather than the authors' work. Recorded for this sample are around 210,000 distinct CDR3 sequences; around three fifths of them occurred a single time. The ten largest clones represent about 60% of the sample.

Beyond this particular receptor, the publication reports: Around 30 CD8+ CDR3 sequences were found in both patients and controls but appeared to be highly expressed in patients and within the immunodominant clones of the patients. No significant difference in CD8+ Simpson's diversity was found between patients and healthy controls (P=0.060).

V was cut back by 4 bases and J by 1 base, leaving a gap of 2 bases between them. Inclusive of the bounding cysteine and phenylalanine, the CDR3 is 12 residues long. This entry keeps only the CDR3 DNA: 36 bases, framed from base 1. According to the germline V gene, CDR1 reads SNHLY and CDR2 reads FYNNEI. The sample taken for sequencing was sorted CD4+, CD8+, or CD8+CD57+ T cells (not recorded which) from PBMCs. The sequence links TRBV2 to TRBJ2-1; too little of a D gene remains to name it. The sequence was collected from a human donor with aplastic anemia. The DNA sequence reads TGTGCCAGCAGTGGTTCCTACAATGAGCAGTTCTTC. Its amino acids are CASSGSYNEQFF. Here the CDR3 is joined to the reference TRBV2 and TRBJ2-1 genes, and the full variable domain is: EPEVTQTPSHQVTQMGQEVILRCVPISNHLYFYWYRQILGQKVEFLVSFYNNEISEKSEIFDDQFSVERPDGSNFTLKIRSTKLEDSAMYFCASSGSYNEQFFGPGTRLTVL.